This passage covers 32 T cell receptor beta chains from one sample sequenced in a study of PD-1 blockade in mismatch repair-deficient tumors. Libraries were prepared by immunoSEQ multiplex PCR; TCRdb keeps only in-frame clonotypes and omits some of them. The sample shows over 60,000 clones, about 91% of them seen only once. The source material was peripheral blood, sampled 52 weeks after starting pembrolizumab. These receptors were obtained from an adult with mismatch repair-deficient cancer.

V gene TRBV7-6 combines with J gene TRBJ2-1; D might be TRBD1 (6 bases). Germline V lookup: CDR1 SGHVS, CDR2 FNYEAQ. This CDR3 has 16 residues. The V and J ends lost 5 bases and 0 bases respectively, with 14 bases between them. The CDR3 DNA follows: TGTGCCAGCAGCCGAGACAGGCCCCGCTCCTACAATGAGCAGTTCTTC. It encodes CASSRDRPRSYNEQFF.

This chain uses TRBV4-1 with TRBJ2-7; 8 bases fit TRBD2. Germline assignment: CDR1 MGHRA and CDR2 YSYEKL. The CDR3 consists of 16 residues. V trimming: 6 bases; J trimming: 2 bases; junction bases outside the gene matches: 12. The CDR3 coding sequence is TGCGCCAGCAGACCTAGCGTGGCGGGAGGTGCCTACGAGCAGTACTTC. It yields the protein CASRPSVAGGAYEQYF.

In its sample, this clone was seen once. V usage is TRBV28 and J usage is TRBJ1-4; D perhaps matches TRBD1 (6 bases). The CDR3 is made up of 15 amino acids. V lost 5 bases and J 8 bases, leaving 18 bases between the germline ends. Germline V gene sequence: CDR1 MDHEN, CDR2 SYDVKM. In nucleotides, the CDR3 is TGTGCCAGCAGTCGGATCGAGGGGGGGCGAGAAAAACTGTTTTTT. It translates to CASSRIEGGREKLFF.

This clone showed up just once. CDR3 in DNA: TGTGCCAGCAGCTTGGGTCCTAACAATGAGCAGTTCTTC. It codes for CASSLGPNNEQFF. This chain joins TRBV7-9 and TRBJ2-1; the D is unclear. The CDR3 contains 13 residues. The V end was cut by 3 bases, the J end by 5 bases, with 8 bases between. Germline CDR1 and CDR2: SEHNR and FQNEAQ (reference sequence).

This clone occurred once. The genes are TRBV19 and TRBJ2-3, with 10 bases lining up with TRBD1. Germline V gives CDR1 LNHDA, CDR2 SQIVND (reference sequence). The CDR3 extends over 16 amino acids. Germline trimming cut 6 bases from V and 3 bases from J; bases unmatched to any gene: 9. The CDR3 bases are TGTGCCAGTAGCAACCCGACAGGGGGCAGTACAGATACGCAGTATTTT. Translation gives CASSNPTGGSTDTQYF.

V is TRBV15 and J is TRBJ2-5; 7 nucleotides agree with TRBD1. CDR3 length equals 17 residues. In germline, CDR1 is LNHNV, CDR2 YYDKDF (reference sequence). J was trimmed by 2 bases and V by 3 bases; bases with no gene match: 12. The CDR3 region has the DNA TGTGCCACCAGCAGGCGACAGGGCGGACGCCTACAAGAGACCCAGTACTTC. Protein: CATSRRQGGRLQETQYF.

This chain uses TRBV27 with TRBJ2-1; D is perhaps TRBD1 (5 bases). Germline-derived CDR1 and CDR2 are MNHEY and SMNVEV (reference sequence). The CDR3 is 16 residues long. With 6 bases removed from V and 0 bases from J, the gap between germline ends came to 15 bases. CDR3 residues: CASSKQALSSYNEQFF. Here the CDR3 DNA reads TGTGCCAGCAGCAAACAGGCCCTCAGCTCCTACAATGAGCAGTTCTTC.

This rearrangement joins TRBV25-1 to TRBJ2-1; perhaps TRBD2 as D (7 bases). The CDR3 covers 14 residues. V lost 5 bases and J 9 bases, leaving 17 bases between the germline ends. From germline, CDR1 is MGHDK and CDR2 SYGVNS. The CDR3 DNA reads TGTGCCAGCAGTACCACTGGGAGGGGGGGTGAGCAGTTCTTC. It is translated as CASSTTGRGGEQFF.

This clone was seen a single time. The chain links TRBV2 to TRBJ2-4; D remains ambiguous. The CDR3 consists of 13 residues. Germline assignment: CDR1 SNHLY and CDR2 FYNNEI. Trimming took off 7 bases at V and 1 base at J, with 8 bases between the two ends. The CDR3 region has the DNA TGTGCCAGCACGTTGTTCGCCAAAAACATTCAGTACTTC. Encoded protein: CASTLFAKNIQYF.

This chain uses TRBV27 with TRBJ2-3, with TRBD1 matching 7 bases. The CDR3 runs 14 residues. Germline CDR1 MNHEY, CDR2 SMNVEV (reference sequence). V was pared by 11 bases and J by 2 bases, with 10 bases of the junction left unmatched. CDR3 protein: CASTRDSYTDTQYF. CDR3 sequence (DNA): TGTGCCTCTACAAGGGACAGTTACACAGATACGCAGTATTTT.

The rearrangement joins TRBV19 to TRBJ1-2; D gene ambiguous. Deletions cut 7 bases from V and 1 base from J, with 10 bases between. CDR1 is LNHDA, CDR2 SQIVND, per germline (reference sequence). CDR3 length: 13 residues. In DNA, the CDR3 is TGTGCCAGTACCCAGGCCGTTAACTATGGCTACACCTTC. This gives the protein CASTQAVNYGYTF.

V is TRBV11-2 and J is TRBJ2-3; 9 bases map to TRBD2. Trimming at V came to 1 base and at J to 5 bases, leaving 4 bases not matched to a gene. The CDR3 contains 15 residues. Germline assignment: CDR1 SGHAT and CDR2 FQNNGV. The CDR3 DNA follows: TGTGCCAGCAGCTTAGTAGCGGGGGCAAAAGATACGCAGTATTTT. It encodes CASSLVAGAKDTQYF.

The chain joins TRBV27 to TRBJ2-7, with D possibly being TRBD1 or TRBD2 (5 bases each). The CDR3 contains 14 residues. Germline V gene sequence: CDR1 MNHEY, CDR2 SMNVEV (reference sequence). V was trimmed by 5 bases and J by 2 bases, leaving 13 bases between them. The CDR3 region is CASSPRDRPYEQYF. Written as DNA, the CDR3 is TGTGCCAGCAGTCCCAGGGACCGACCCTACGAGCAGTACTTC.

The chain couples TRBV28 to TRBJ2-7; D remains unclear. Germline V gene data show CDR1 as MDHEN and CDR2 as SYDVKM. V was clipped by 2 bases and J by 6 bases, with 11 bases between them. This CDR3 is built from 13 residues. Here the CDR3 reads CASSLAGYSEQYF. The CDR3 bases are TGTGCCAGCAGTTTAGCCGGTTACTCCGAGCAGTACTTC.

The chain uses TRBV27 and TRBJ2-2; no reliable D call. Germline CDR1 reads MNHEY; CDR2 reads SMNVEV (reference sequence). This CDR3 has 14 residues. Deletions cut 8 bases from V and 5 bases from J, with 15 bases between. The CDR3 bases are TGTGCCAGCTCCTGGACGGAGATAACCGGGGAGCTGTTTTTT. Encoded protein: CASSWTEITGELFF.

This sequence joins TRBV29-1 and TRBJ2-7; 9 positions agree with TRBD1. CDR1 and CDR2 from the germline V gene are SQVTM and ANQGSEA. The CDR3 runs to 14 residues. J lost 6 bases, V lost 6 bases, and 12 bases had no gene match. The CDR3 spells CSVTTGTGISEQYF. CDR3 coding DNA: TGCAGCGTCACGACCGGGACAGGGATCTCCGAGCAGTACTTC.

This chain links TRBV9 with TRBJ2-5, with 8 bases fitting TRBD1. The trim removed 0 bases at V and 2 bases at J, leaving 3 bases unmatched. Germline CDR1 SGDLS, CDR2 YYNGEE. This CDR3 has 15 amino acids. CDR3 sequence reads: CASSVDRGIQETQYF. CDR3 DNA sequence: TGTGCCAGCAGCGTAGACAGGGGGATTCAAGAGACCCAGTACTTC.

V and J are TRBV4-1 and TRBJ2-3, with a weak D call TRBD1 (6 bases). The V end was cut by 2 bases, the J end by 5 bases, with 14 bases between. The CDR3 contains 15 residues. Germline values: CDR1 MGHRA, CDR2 YSYEKL. The CDR3 bases are TGCGCCAGCAGCCAAACTAGTCTAGGGGGAGATACGCAGTATTTT. It yields the protein CASSQTSLGGDTQYF.

CDR3: CASSLTWGAAYNEQFF. Written as DNA, the CDR3 is TGTGCCAGCAGCTTAACTTGGGGGGCCGCCTACAATGAGCAGTTCTTC. This chain links TRBV13 with TRBJ2-1, with D perhaps assigned TRBD1 or TRBD2 (6 bases each). Germline V gene lookup returns CDR1 PRHDT and CDR2 FYEKMQ (reference sequence). Deletions cut 2 bases from V and 2 bases from J, with 13 bases between. This CDR3 region has 16 residues.

The chain carries TRBV11-2 and TRBJ2-1, with no clear D. Per the germline V gene, CDR1 is SGHAT and CDR2 is FQNNGV. CDR3 length equals 15 residues. Trimming removed 5 bases at V and 5 bases at J, with 16 bases between. The chain's CDR3 is CASSAEAGSDNEQFF. CDR3 bases: TGTGCCAGCAGCGCCGAGGCCGGATCGGACAATGAGCAGTTCTTC.

This clone was picked up one time. The chain recombines TRBV11-3 with TRBJ2-5, with 11 bases aligning to TRBD2. Germline CDR1 and CDR2: SGHNT and YENEEA. The V and J ends lost 2 bases and 1 base, in that order; junction bases with no gene match: 3. The CDR3 contains 16 residues. The DNA for the CDR3 is TGTGCCAGCAGCTTATCGACTAGCGGGGTCCAAGAGACCCAGTACTTC. Residues: CASSLSTSGVQETQYF.

This sequence joins TRBV28 and TRBJ2-1; D perhaps matches TRBD2 (6 bases). V was cut by 6 bases and J by 3 bases, with 9 bases left in between. Germline V gives CDR1 MDHEN, CDR2 SYDVKM. CDR3 length: 13 residues. This chain's CDR3 is CASSWGLYNEQFF. For the CDR3, the DNA is TGTGCCAGCAGCTGGGGACTCTACAATGAGCAGTTCTTC.

The chain employs TRBV28 and TRBJ2-1; 9 nucleotides match TRBD2. The CDR3 is made up of 17 amino acids. Germline loops: CDR1 MDHEN, CDR2 SYDVKM. V trimming: 1 base; J trimming: 9 bases; junction bases outside the gene matches: 13. DNA of the CDR3: TGTGCCAGCAGTTTATTTTTGGGGGTGATTAGCGGGAGTGAGCAGTTCTTC. Translated: CASSLFLGVISGSEQFF.

The J gene is TRBJ1-4, the V gene TRBV2; D unclear. This CDR3 comprises 13 residues. The V gene's germline CDR1 is SNHLY and CDR2 FYNNEI. V lost 4 bases and J lost 0, with 3 bases in between. The CDR3 coding sequence is TGTGCCAGCAGTGTTACAACTAATGAAAAACTGTTTTTT. This codes for CASSVTTNEKLFF.

This chain joins TRBV12-5 and TRBJ1-1; TRBD1 matches at 7 bases. The CDR3 spans 15 residues. The junction had 6 bases not matched to a gene; V was cut back by 1 base and J by 4 bases. Germline CDR1 and CDR2: LGHNT and FRNRAP. The CDR3, as DNA: TGTGCTAGTGGTTTGGGACGACAGGGCGGCACTGAAGCTTTCTTT. This sequence encodes CASGLGRQGGTEAFF. The entire variable domain, with the rest obtained from reference TRBV12-5 and TRBJ1-1, is as follows: DARVTQTPRHKVTEMGQEVTMRCQPILGHNTVFWYRQTMMQGLELLAYFRNRAPLDDSGMPKDRFSAEMPDATLATLKIQPSEPRDSAVYFCASGLGRQGGTEAFFGQGTRLTVV.

J is TRBJ2-7 and V is TRBV7-9, with 9 bases identical to TRBD2. Germline assignment: CDR1 SEHNR and CDR2 FQNEAQ (reference sequence). The CDR3 sequence is 16 residues long. Trimming cost V 5 bases and J 0 bases; bases outside gene matches: 8. The CDR3 loop reads CASSDMSGRYSYEQYF. For the CDR3, the DNA is TGTGCCAGCAGCGACATGAGCGGGAGGTACTCCTACGAGCAGTACTTC.

This chain uses TRBV5-6 with TRBJ2-7, with 7 bases matching TRBD1. The CDR3 covers 13 residues. With 6 bases clipped from V and 2 bases from J, the junction kept 5 bases outside the gene matches. Germline V CDR1 and CDR2: SGHDT, YYEEEE. This CDR3 reads CASTGTVTYEQYF. The CDR3 DNA sequence: TGTGCCAGCACCGGGACAGTTACCTACGAGCAGTACTTC. The full variable domain, with the rest looked up from reference TRBV5-6 and TRBJ2-7, is DAGVTQSPTHLIKTRGQQVTLRCSPKSGHDTVSWYQQALGQGPQFIFQYYEEEERQRGNFPDRFSGHQFPNYSSELNVNALLLGDSALYLCASTGTVTYEQYFGPGTRLTVT.

The V call is TRBV7-9, the J call TRBJ2-1, with 7 nucleotides matching TRBD2. Germline CDR1 SEHNR, CDR2 FQNEAQ (reference sequence). V gave up 5 bases and J gave up 0 bases; unmatched junction bases: 4. The CDR3 consists of 15 residues. The CDR3 is CASSRGGSSYNEQFF. CDR3 nucleotides: TGTGCCAGCAGCAGGGGCGGGAGCTCCTACAATGAGCAGTTCTTC.

This chain uses TRBV4-1 with TRBJ2-2; 7 bases agree with TRBD2. CDR3 length: 16 residues. The trim removed 1 base at V and 6 bases at J, leaving 8 bases unmatched. CDR1 and CDR2 from the germline V gene are MGHRA and YSYEKL. CDR3 loop: CASSQGSRLAAGELFF. In nucleotides, the CDR3 is TGCGCCAGCAGCCAAGGTTCGAGACTAGCTGCCGGGGAGCTGTTTTTT.

This chain links TRBV4-1 with TRBJ2-3, with D possibly being TRBD2 (6 bases). Looked up from germline, CDR1 is MGHRA and CDR2 is YSYEKL. The CDR3 runs 18 residues. Trimming removed 1 base at V and 1 base at J, with 18 bases between. The CDR3 here is CASSQVPGGEVGTDTQYF. CDR3 bases: TGCGCCAGCAGCCAAGTCCCCGGAGGGGAGGTGGGCACAGATACGCAGTATTTT.

The V call is TRBV6-5, the J call TRBJ1-4; D is ambiguous. The CDR3 contains 14 residues. Deletions cut 2 bases from V and 5 bases from J, with 9 bases between. Per germline, CDR1 MNHEY and CDR2 SVGAGI. CDR3 amino acids: CASSYLGSNEKLFF. The CDR3 DNA follows: TGTGCCAGCAGTTACCTAGGTTCGAATGAAAAACTGTTTTTT.

The chain combines TRBV7-9 with TRBJ2-1; a possible D gene is TRBD2 (6 bases). The germline CDR1 and CDR2 sequences are SEHNR and FQNEAQ (reference sequence). The V gene lost 5 bases and the J gene lost 0 bases, with 17 bases spanning the gap. This CDR3 spans 17 amino acids. CDR3: CASSDQPGLSSYNEQFF. DNA for the CDR3: TGTGCCAGCAGCGATCAACCGGGACTGAGCTCCTACAATGAGCAGTTCTTC.